The rows below give T cell receptor beta chains drawn from one sample of a study of cytomegalovirus exposure and HLA in healthy donors. The repertoire was sequenced with immunoSEQ multiplex PCR; TCRdb's copy has only in-frame clones and lacks some. The data hold about 200,000 clones, with 81% observed a single time. Sequenced sample: PBMCs. Receptors originate from a man aged 18 to 29 in good health and CMV-seronegative. CDR3s include the opening cysteine and the closing phenylalanine or tryptophan. A D gene is named only where the DNA matches it firmly. Rows may omit the clone size; those that give it use once, few, many or a size class.

size: .
V: TRBV14
D: .
length: 12
J: TRBJ2-1
CDR3: CASSQVRNEQFF
DNA: TGTGCCAGCAGCCAGGTCCGGAATGAGCAGTTCTTC

size: .
V: TRBV7-9
D: .
length: 13
J: TRBJ1-2
CDR3: CASSLVQGDGYTF
DNA: TGTGCCAGCAGCTTAGTACAGGGTGATGGCTACACCTTC

size: .
V: TRBV30
D: .
length: 13
J: TRBJ1-4
CDR3: CAWSVTENEKLFF
DNA: TGTGCCTGGAGTGTGACGGAGAATGAAAAACTGTTTTTT

size: .
V: TRBV6-1
D: TRBD1
length: 13
J: TRBJ1-6
CDR3: CASSEDGDRGLHF
DNA: TGTGCCAGCAGTGAAGATGGGGACAGGGGCCTCCACTTT

size: .
V: TRBV2
D: .
length: 12
J: TRBJ2-1
CDR3: CASSEALNEQFF
DNA: TGTGCCAGCAGTGAAGCGCTAAACGAGCAGTTCTTC

size: .
V: TRBV2
D: .
length: 15
J: TRBJ2-1
CDR3: CASSERETSYNEQFF
DNA: TGTGCCAGCAGTGAAAGGGAGACCTCCTACAATGAGCAGTTCTTC

size: .
V: TRBV4-3
D: .
length: 14
J: TRBJ2-3
CDR3: CASSQGVHTDTQYF
DNA: TGCGCCAGCAGCCAGGGAGTTCACACAGATACGCAGTATTTT

size: .
V: TRBV6-5
D: .
length: 12
J: TRBJ2-3
CDR3: CASSTPLDTQYF
DNA: TGTGCCAGCAGTACCCCACTTGATACGCAGTATTTT

size: .
V: TRBV27
D: TRBD2
length: 14
J: TRBJ2-2
CDR3: CASSPGGNTGELFF
DNA: TGTGCCAGCAGTCCGGGGGGGAACACCGGGGAGCTGTTTTTT

size: few
V: TRBV5-1
D: TRBD2
length: 18
J: TRBJ2-7
CDR3: CASSLKSGSGGQPYEQYF
DNA: TGCGCCAGCAGCTTGAAATCGGGTAGCGGGGGGCAACCTTACGAGCAGTACTTC

size: once
V: TRBV5-4
D: .
length: 13
J: TRBJ2-7
CDR3: CAGSLRGIYEQYF
DNA: TGTGCCGGCAGCTTAAGGGGAATCTACGAGCAGTACTTC

size: .
V: TRBV27
D: TRBD1
length: 14
J: TRBJ2-7
CDR3: CASSLWDRPREQYF
DNA: TGTGCCAGCAGTTTATGGGACAGACCTCGGGAGCAGTACTTC

size: .
V: TRBV15
D: TRBD2
length: 16
J: TRBJ2-7
CDR3: CATSRGLTSGYYEQYF
DNA: TGTGCCACCAGCAGAGGGTTGACTAGCGGTTACTACGAGCAGTACTTC

size: few
V: TRBV2
D: .
length: 14
J: TRBJ1-4
CDR3: CASSVQGIGEKLFF
DNA: TGTGCCAGCAGTGTCCAGGGGATCGGTGAAAAACTGTTTTTT

size: .
V: TRBV10-3
D: TRBD1
length: 13
J: TRBJ1-5
CDR3: CAIGPGGLQPQHF
DNA: TGTGCCATCGGGCCAGGGGGCCTTCAGCCCCAGCATTTT

size: .
V: TRBV7-2
D: TRBD2
length: 15
J: TRBJ2-1
CDR3: CASSLGGRLYNEQFF
DNA: TGTGCCAGCAGCTTAGGCGGGAGGCTCTACAATGAGCAGTTCTTC